The clone carrying this T cell receptor (beta chain) appeared once. In the source study's methods: Nucleated cell counts were estimated from reference gene primer amplification. Generated by immunoSEQ multiplex PCR, the TCRdb table keeps only in-frame clones and is missing some. V, J and clone size are taken as reported in that table, and D and trimming were inferred from the DNA itself. The sample holds roughly 300,000 clones, over 75% seen once. The entry originates in a study of blood T cell repertoires in COVID-19. The overall study: Samples of COVID-19 (acute and convalescent) were obtained from the United States, Italy and Spain. Sources were T cells, B-cell-depleted T cells, or PBMCs; the material itself was cDNA or gDNA.

The clonotype originates from a human donor in a cohort sampled during active COVID-19. The sequenced sample consisted of peripheral blood.

CDR3 sequence (DNA): TGTGCCAGCAGTCAGGGGCTGAGAGCTTTCTTT. It specifies CASSQGLRAFF. This rearrangement joins TRBV6-5 to TRBJ1-1; perhaps TRBD1 as D (6 bases). Between the trimmed V and J ends, which lost 5 bases and 10 bases, there was a span of 11 bases. CDR3 length: 11 residues. The V gene's germline CDR1 is MNHEY and CDR2 SVGAGI.